A selection of T cell receptor beta chains follows, all from one sample in a study of CD8 T cells in Susac syndrome. Using its own MiXCR run on the immunoSEQ multiplex PCR reads, TCRdb lists one record per CDR3 protein. Of some 450,000 distinct CDR3 sequences listed, more than 70% are singletons. The sequenced material came from CD8+ T cells from PBMCs. These receptors originate from a human donor with multiple sclerosis. CDR3s include the opening cysteine and the closing phenylalanine or tryptophan. Fields, in order: clone size, V gene, D gene, J gene, CDR3 DNA, CDR3 protein. The D gene is left open where the match is weak. Clone size is shown for a subset of rows, as once, few, many or a class of expanded clone.

clone_size: .
v_call: TRBV5-6
d_call: .
j_call: TRBJ1-2
cdr3_nt: TGTGCCAGCAGCTACGGGGTGGATGGCTATGGCTACACCTTC
cdr3_aa: CASSYGVDGYGYTF

clone_size: .
v_call: TRBV24-1
d_call: .
j_call: TRBJ1-1
cdr3_nt: TGTGCCACCAGTGATTTTAGGGGAATGCAAGCTTTCTTT
cdr3_aa: CATSDFRGMQAFF

clone_size: .
v_call: TRBV12-3/TRBV12-4
d_call: TRBD1
j_call: TRBJ1-1
cdr3_nt: TGTGCCAGCAGTTTTTCAGACCTGGGACAGCTTGAAGCTTTCTTT
cdr3_aa: CASSFSDLGQLEAFF

clone_size: .
v_call: TRBV28
d_call: TRBD2
j_call: TRBJ2-1
cdr3_nt: TGTGCCAGCAGTTTATGGACTAGCGGGAGGGCCGCAAATGAGCAGTTCTTC
cdr3_aa: CASSLWTSGRAANEQFF

clone_size: .
v_call: TRBV5-1
d_call: .
j_call: TRBJ1-4
cdr3_nt: TGCGCCAGCAGCCAAAACGAGATGAGTGCAGGACATGCAACTAATGAAAAACTGTTTTTT
cdr3_aa: CASSQNEMSAGHATNEKLFF

clone_size: .
v_call: TRBV29-1
d_call: .
j_call: TRBJ2-7
cdr3_nt: TGCAGCGTTGGGTTCGACGGGAGCTCCTACGAGCAGTACTTC
cdr3_aa: CSVGFDGSSYEQYF

clone_size: .
v_call: TRBV27
d_call: .
j_call: TRBJ1-1
cdr3_nt: TGTGCCAGCAGTCTAAATAGGGGGGGGAACACTGAAGCTTTCTTT
cdr3_aa: CASSLNRGGNTEAFF

clone_size: .
v_call: TRBV4-1
d_call: TRBD2
j_call: TRBJ2-7
cdr3_nt: TGCGCCAGCAGCCCCAGTATCGGGCGGGAGGGCCTCAACGAGCAGTACTTC
cdr3_aa: CASSPSIGREGLNEQYF

clone_size: .
v_call: TRBV19
d_call: .
j_call: TRBJ1-2
cdr3_nt: TGTGCCAGTAGTTTCCAGGGGCCCTCAAGGGACCATGGCTACACCTTC
cdr3_aa: CASSFQGPSRDHGYTF

clone_size: .
v_call: TRBV4-1
d_call: .
j_call: TRBJ2-1
cdr3_nt: TGCGCCAGCAGCCAGAAGGGGGGGGCCTATGAGCAGTTCTTC
cdr3_aa: CASSQKGGAYEQFF

clone_size: .
v_call: TRBV29-1
d_call: .
j_call: TRBJ1-1
cdr3_nt: TGCAGCGTTCTTGGAGGGGAAGGCACATGGAACACTGAAGCTTTCTTT
cdr3_aa: CSVLGGEGTWNTEAFF

clone_size: .
v_call: TRBV3-1
d_call: TRBD2
j_call: TRBJ2-5
cdr3_nt: TGTGCCAGCAGCCTTCCTGGACTAGCCGAACAAGGGACCCAGTACTTC
cdr3_aa: CASSLPGLAEQGTQYF

clone_size: .
v_call: TRBV4-1
d_call: .
j_call: TRBJ1-1
cdr3_nt: TGCGCCAGCAGCCATGAGGGCGGCAGGGCGGCGGGTGAAGCTTTCTTT
cdr3_aa: CASSHEGGRAAGEAFF

clone_size: once
v_call: TRBV19
d_call: TRBD1
j_call: TRBJ1-5
cdr3_nt: TGTGCCAGTAGACAGGGGGCCGGAGGCAATCAGCCCCAGCATTTT
cdr3_aa: CASRQGAGGNQPQHF

clone_size: .
v_call: TRBV28
d_call: .
j_call: TRBJ1-5
cdr3_nt: TGTGCCAGCAGTCTCATCGGAGGGTATAGCAATCAGCCCCAGCATTTT
cdr3_aa: CASSLIGGYSNQPQHF

clone_size: .
v_call: TRBV9
d_call: .
j_call: TRBJ2-6
cdr3_nt: TGTGCCAGCAGCGGCCGACCCGACAGCCTTCGCACGTATGGGGCCAACGTCCTGACTTTC
cdr3_aa: CASSGRPDSLRTYGANVLTF

clone_size: .
v_call: TRBV3-1
d_call: TRBD1
j_call: TRBJ1-5
cdr3_nt: TGTGCCAGCAGCTGTAAAAGCCTGGACAGGGGGCTGTATTTTGGCAATCAGCCCCAGCATTTT
cdr3_aa: CASSCKSLDRGLYFGNQPQHF

clone_size: .
v_call: TRBV6-5
d_call: TRBD1
j_call: TRBJ2-7
cdr3_nt: TGTGCCAGCGGACAGGGGTCCCACGAGCAGTACTTC
cdr3_aa: CASGQGSHEQYF

clone_size: .
v_call: TRBV30
d_call: .
j_call: TRBJ1-2
cdr3_nt: TGTGCCTGGAGTAGGCGCGGGACGACTAACTATGGCTACACCTTC
cdr3_aa: CAWSRRGTTNYGYTF

clone_size: .
v_call: TRBV7-9
d_call: TRBD1
j_call: TRBJ2-7
cdr3_nt: TGTGCCAGCAGCTGGGTTGCGACAGGGACCTACGAGCAGTACTTC
cdr3_aa: CASSWVATGTYEQYF

clone_size: .
v_call: TRBV7-9
d_call: .
j_call: TRBJ2-7
cdr3_nt: TGTGCCAGCAGCTCTCGATTGTCTCCTTACGAGCAGTACTTC
cdr3_aa: CASSSRLSPYEQYF